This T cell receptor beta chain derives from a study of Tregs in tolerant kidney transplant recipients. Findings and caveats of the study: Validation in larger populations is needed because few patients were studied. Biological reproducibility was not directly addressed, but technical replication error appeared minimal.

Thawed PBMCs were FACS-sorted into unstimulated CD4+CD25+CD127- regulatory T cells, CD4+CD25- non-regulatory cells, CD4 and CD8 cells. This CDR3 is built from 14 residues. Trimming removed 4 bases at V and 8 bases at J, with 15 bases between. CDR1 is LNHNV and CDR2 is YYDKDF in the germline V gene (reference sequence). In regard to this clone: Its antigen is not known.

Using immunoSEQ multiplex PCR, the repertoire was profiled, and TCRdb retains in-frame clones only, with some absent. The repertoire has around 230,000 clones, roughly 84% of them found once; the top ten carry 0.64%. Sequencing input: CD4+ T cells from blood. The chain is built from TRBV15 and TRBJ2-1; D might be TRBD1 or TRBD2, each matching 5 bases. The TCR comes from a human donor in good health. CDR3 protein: CATSIPRGEDEQFF. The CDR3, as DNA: TGTGCCACCAGCATCCCAAGGGGAGAAGATGAGCAGTTCTTC.